These 5 T cell receptor beta chains were sequenced from one sample in a study of regulatory T cells in long-lasting Graves disease. Documented time point: newly diagnosed GD, antithyroid drugs for less than 3 months. Scientists built the TCR library using RNA that was extracted from PBMCs. TCR beta libraries were built with iRepertoire HTBI primers and Arm-PCR of CDR3 regions. TCRdb passed the multiplex PCR reads through MiXCR, listing each CDR3 protein once. This table holds 450,000 to 600,000 distinct CDR3 sequences, 16% found once. This sample also appeared in a second study, on T cells in Graves' hyperthyroidism and ophthalmopathy.

The sample was peripheral blood mononuclear cells (PBMCs), taken at new diagnosis, from a patient treated with antithyroid drugs. All receptors derive from a man aged 40-55 years with Graves disease.

The chain recombines TRBV7-3 with TRBJ2-7, with 7 bases that match TRBD2. CDR3 length: 14 amino acids. Germline CDR1 is SGHTA and CDR2 is FQGTGA. Trimming cost V 5 bases and J 5 bases; bases outside gene matches: 9. For the CDR3, the DNA is TGTGCCAGCAGCCAGCGGGGCAACCCCAACGAGCAGTACTTC. Protein: CASSQRGNPNEQYF.

This clonotype showed up many times. The chain couples TRBV30 to TRBJ2-3; D not certain. From germline, CDR1 is GTSNPN and CDR2 SVGIG (reference sequence). The CDR3 runs 13 residues. V gave up 7 bases and J gave up 4 bases, with 15 bases separating them. The CDR3 DNA is TGTGCCTCTTACCCGGCCCCCCCAGATACGCAGTATTTT. Its protein product is CASYPAPPDTQYF.

V gene TRBV24-1 combines with J gene TRBJ1-5; weak D call: TRBD1 (5 bases). Trimming left V 5 bases short and J 6 bases short, with 16 bases between. This CDR3 is built from 15 residues. The germline gives CDR1 KGHDR, CDR2 SFDVKD. The DNA of the CDR3 is TGTGCCACCAGTGGGACCGGGGCGCCCGGTCAGCCCCAGCATTTT. Its protein product is CATSGTGAPGQPQHF.

This clonotype came up many times. The chain combines TRBV6-2 or TRBV6-3 with TRBJ1-4; D is unclear. The CDR3 is 15 residues long. V was cut by 6 bases and J by 7 bases, with 18 bases left in between. Germline CDR1 is MNHEY and CDR2 is SVGEGT. In nucleotides, the CDR3 is TGTGCCAGCAGCGCCCAATGGGTTCGGAGTGAAAAACTGTTTTTT. It encodes CASSAQWVRSEKLFF.

This clonotype showed up just a few times. The chain is built from TRBV7-8 and TRBJ1-5; D is unclear. CDR1 SGHVS and CDR2 FQNEAQ come from the germline V gene. The CDR3 length is 16 residues. The V end lost 5 bases, the J end lost 0 bases, and 14 bases lay between the germline ends. This CDR3 is CASSPRDMASNQPQHF. CDR3 DNA: TGTGCCAGCAGCCCTCGAGACATGGCTAGCAATCAGCCCCAGCATTTT. Looking up the rest from reference TRBV7-8 and TRBJ1-5 gives the full variable domain: GAGVSQSPRYKVAKRGQDVALRCDPISGHVSLFWYQQALGQGPEFLTYFQNEAQLDKSGLPSDRFFAERPEGSVSTLKIQRTQQEDSAVYLCASSPRDMASNQPQHFGDGTRLSIL.